These 27 T cell receptor beta chains share one sample of origin, sequenced in a study of patients and donors after allogeneic stem cell transplantation. TCRdb passed the RT-PCR reads through MiXCR, listing each CDR3 protein once. The sample yields more than 850,000 distinct CDR3 sequences, roughly 18% seen once. The sample consisted of blood, either unsorted or a sorted T cell fraction (not recorded which). All receptors come from a human donor who was either an allogeneic HSCT recipient or a stem cell or donor lymphocyte infusion donor (not recorded which). It is not recorded whose cells these are; they may come from a transplant donor.

This rearrangement joins TRBV15 to TRBJ1-1, with 7 bases matching TRBD1. This CDR3 spans 14 amino acids. Per germline, CDR1 LNHNV and CDR2 YYDKDF (reference sequence). Trimming removed 0 bases from V and 6 bases from J; junction bases left unmatched: 4. This chain's CDR3 is CATSRERDSAEAFF. Written as DNA, the CDR3 is TGTGCCACCAGCAGAGAAAGGGACAGTGCTGAAGCTTTCTTT.

This clonotype was found a few times. The genes are TRBV12-3 or TRBV12-4 and TRBJ2-5, with D unresolved. The V gene lost 7 bases and the J gene lost 5 bases, with 11 bases spanning the gap. CDR3 length: 12 residues. The CDR3 DNA reads as TGTGCCAGCATGGATAGGGCGGAGACCCAGTACTTC. Its protein is CASMDRAETQYF.

This clonotype turned up a few times. The rearrangement joins TRBV5-1 to TRBJ2-3, with D unclear. Germline values: CDR1 SGHRS, CDR2 YFSETQ. V was trimmed by 3 bases and J by 6 bases, leaving 11 bases between them. This CDR3 has 13 residues. The CDR3 nucleotides read TGCGCCAGCAGCTCTGACCGCCCGGATACGCAGTATTTT. Its protein product is CASSSDRPDTQYF.

This clonotype has just a few counts. This chain joins TRBV6-5 and TRBJ1-2; TRBD1 matches at 8 bases. With 1 base clipped from V and 8 bases from J, the junction kept 9 bases outside the gene matches. The CDR3 spans 15 residues. Germline V gene data show CDR1 as MNHEY and CDR2 as SVGAGI. CDR3: CASSYWAGGADGYTF. The CDR3 DNA reads TGTGCCAGCAGTTACTGGGCAGGGGGCGCGGACGGCTACACCTTC.

The V gene is TRBV6-2 or TRBV6-3, the J gene TRBJ1-2; no definite D call. Per germline, CDR1 MNHEY and CDR2 SVGEGT. The CDR3 length is 13 residues. V lost 5 bases to trimming and J lost 8 bases, with 15 bases between them. The CDR3 protein is CASSVKGNAGYTF. The CDR3, as DNA: TGTGCCAGCAGTGTCAAGGGAAATGCGGGCTACACCTTC.

This sequence joins TRBV6-2 or TRBV6-3 and TRBJ2-1; D is uncertain. The V gene lost 7 bases and the J gene lost 10 bases, with 11 bases spanning the gap. Germline values: CDR1 MNHEY, CDR2 SVGEGT. The CDR3 has 11 amino acids. The CDR3 nucleotides read TGTGCCAGCACCAACGGGTGGGAGCAGTTCTTC. This codes for CASTNGWEQFF.

Written as DNA, the CDR3 is TGCGCCAGCAGCAAAGCCTACGAGCAGTACTTC. It is translated as CASSKAYEQYF. The chain has TRBV5-1 and TRBJ2-7; the D is unclear. There are 11 residues in the CDR3. The germline V gene encodes CDR1 SGHRS and CDR2 YFSETQ. The ends were cut back, 4 bases at V and 2 bases at J, with 4 bases in the middle.

The chain couples TRBV2 to TRBJ2-1, with D possibly being TRBD1 or TRBD2 (5 bases each). The V gene's germline CDR1 is SNHLY and CDR2 FYNNEI. The CDR3 spans 14 residues. Trimming pared 9 bases from V and 8 bases from J, leaving 20 bases between. The CDR3 sequence: CARGKQRDGDEQFF. The CDR3 nucleotides read TGTGCCAGAGGGAAGCAAAGGGACGGAGATGAGCAGTTCTTC.

The genes are TRBV7-9 and TRBJ2-2, with 9 bases that match TRBD2. There are 16 residues in the CDR3. Looked up from germline, CDR1 is SEHNR and CDR2 is FQNEAQ (reference sequence). J gave up 4 bases and V 4 bases, and 7 bases lay outside the gene matches. The CDR3 DNA sequence: TGTGCCAGCAGCTCGGCGGGAGGGATCGGCACCGGGGAGCTGTTTTTT. Amino acid sequence: CASSSAGGIGTGELFF.

A few counts support this clonotype. One junction end disagrees with the germline gene, perhaps due to a read error. The chain is built from TRBV5-1 and TRBJ2-7; D might be TRBD1 (5 bases). This CDR3 is built from 15 residues. CDR1 is SGHRS, CDR2 YFSETQ, per germline. The CDR3 is CASSLDTRPDYEQYF. The CDR3 DNA is TGCGCCAGCAGTTTGGACACCCGACCGGACTACGAGCAGTACTTC.

This clonotype has only a few counts. This chain joins TRBV15 and TRBJ1-4; 7 bases are shared with TRBD1. J gave up 8 bases and V 0 bases, and 6 bases lay outside the gene matches. This CDR3 has 15 amino acids. Per the germline V gene, CDR1 is LNHNV and CDR2 is YYDKDF (reference sequence). The DNA for the CDR3 is TGTGCCACCAGCAGAGAAGGAGGGGGCGACGAAAAACTGTTTTTT. Amino acids: CATSREGGGDEKLFF. Full variable domain (missing parts from reference TRBV15 and TRBJ1-4): DAMVIQNPRYQVTQFGKPVTLSCSQTLNHNVMYWYQQKSSQAPKLLFHYYDKDFNNEADTPDNFQSRRPNTSFCFLDIRSPGLGDTAMYLCATSREGGGDEKLFFGSGTQLSVL.

The chain employs TRBV5-1 and TRBJ1-1; D uncertain. The CDR3 sequence is 13 residues long. Germline lookup yields CDR1 SGHRS and CDR2 YFSETQ. The V end was cut by 4 bases, the J end by 8 bases, with 15 bases between. The CDR3 reads CASSQNDPGEAFF. The DNA for the CDR3 is TGCGCCAGCAGCCAAAACGATCCGGGAGAAGCTTTCTTT.

In this sample, this clonotype turned up a few times. The chain links TRBV5-1 to TRBJ2-1; 11 nucleotides agree with TRBD1. The germline V gene encodes CDR1 SGHRS and CDR2 YFSETQ. The trim removed 4 bases at V and 6 bases at J, leaving 6 bases unmatched. The CDR3 length is 15 residues. CDR3 residues: CASSQRGTGGNEQFF. The CDR3 DNA is TGCGCCAGCAGCCAGAGGGGGACAGGGGGCAATGAGCAGTTCTTC.

Only a few counts were recorded for this clonotype. This chain's CDR3 is CASSQDRGRYEQYF. CDR3 sequence (DNA): TGTGCCAGCAGCCAGGACAGGGGTCGGTACGAGCAGTACTTC. The chain has TRBV5-6 and TRBJ2-7; 9 positions agree with TRBD1. CDR3 length equals 14 residues. The trim removed 4 bases at V and 4 bases at J, leaving 6 bases unmatched. Germline assignment: CDR1 SGHDT and CDR2 YYEEEE.

This clonotype was detected a few times. The chain combines TRBV29-1 with TRBJ1-2; perhaps TRBD1 as D (6 bases). The CDR3 totals 13 residues. V gave up 3 bases and J gave up 5 bases, with 13 bases separating them. CDR1 is SQVTM, CDR2 ANQGSEA, per germline. DNA of the CDR3: TGCAGCGTTGACACAGGGAGAGGATATGGCTACACCTTC. This codes for CSVDTGRGYGYTF.

This clonotype was picked up a small number of times. This sequence joins TRBV12-3 or TRBV12-4 and TRBJ2-1; D remains ambiguous. The CDR3 spans 10 residues. V dropped 7 bases and J dropped 8 bases, with 6 bases sitting between them. CDR3 amino acids: CASKGHEQFF. The CDR3 DNA reads as TGTGCCAGCAAGGGTCATGAGCAGTTCTTC.

Only a few counts were recorded for this clonotype. CDR3 amino acids: CASRGQGENTEAFF. Written as DNA, the CDR3 is TGTGCCAGCAGGGGACAGGGAGAAAACACTGAAGCTTTCTTT. This chain links TRBV6-4 with TRBJ1-1; 9 bases fit TRBD1. Trimming at V came to 6 bases and at J to 2 bases, leaving 4 bases not matched to a gene. The CDR3 sequence is 14 residues long. Germline CDR1 reads MRHNA; CDR2 reads SNTAGT.

This clonotype was found a few times. The rearrangement joins TRBV7-6 to TRBJ2-6; D gene unclear. Trimming left V 5 bases short and J 10 bases short, with 15 bases between. CDR1 and CDR2 (germline): SGHVS, FNYEAQ. The CDR3 sequence is 14 residues long. The CDR3 nucleotides read TGTGCCAGCAGCCCGTCCCCGGGTCAGAACGTCCTGACTTTC. Protein: CASSPSPGQNVLTF.

V gene TRBV21-1 combines with J gene TRBJ2-2; no DNA check was done on the table's D call, TRBD1. TRBV21-1 is described as a pseudogene. CDR3 length equals 14 residues. CDR3 residues: CASSPTTETGELFF. The CDR3 bases are TGTGCCAGCAGCCCTACGACAGAAACCGGGGAGCTGTTTTTT.

This clonotype was counted a few times. This chain links TRBV20-1 with TRBJ2-5; D is uncertain. Trimming left V 2 bases short and J 5 bases short, with 9 bases between. Germline CDR1 DFQATT, CDR2 SNEGSKA (reference sequence). The CDR3 is 12 amino acids. CDR3 protein: CSARLSQETQYF. The CDR3 DNA sequence: TGCAGTGCTAGATTGTCGCAGGAGACCCAGTACTTC.

This chain uses TRBV29-1 with TRBJ1-1, with D tentatively TRBD1 (5 bases). The CDR3 is made up of 12 amino acids. Looked up from germline, CDR1 is SQVTM and CDR2 is ANQGSEA. V gave up 5 bases and J gave up 3 bases, with 10 bases separating them. CDR3 nucleotides: TGCAGCGTTACGGGGCGTTACACTGAAGCTTTCTTT. Protein: CSVTGRYTEAFF.

The rearrangement joins TRBV7-9 to TRBJ2-7; 8 bases align to TRBD2. V shed 3 bases, J shed 6 bases, and the junction held 4 bases outside the gene matches. The germline gives CDR1 SEHNR, CDR2 FQNEAQ (reference sequence). The CDR3 sequence is 13 residues long. The CDR3 sequence: CASSLGTSSEQYF. The CDR3 DNA reads TGTGCCAGCAGCTTGGGGACTAGTAGCGAGCAGTACTTC.

This clonotype was picked up a small number of times. This sequence joins TRBV20-1 and TRBJ2-7; no clear D gene. CDR1 is DFQATT, CDR2 SNEGSKA, per germline (reference sequence). V was shortened by 2 bases and J by 3 bases, with 11 bases between the two germline ends. The CDR3 covers 13 residues. The CDR3 region is CSARPISRYEQYF. The DNA of the CDR3 is TGCAGTGCTAGACCTATTTCGCGCTACGAGCAGTACTTC.

V and J are TRBV5-1 and TRBJ2-3; TRBD1 matches 10 bases. V was clipped by 4 bases and J by 3 bases; unmatched bases: 8. This CDR3 region has 16 residues. CDR1 and CDR2 (germline): SGHRS, YFSETQ. The CDR3 DNA follows: TGCGCCAGCAGCCCGGGGACAGGGGATTTAACAGATACGCAGTATTTT. Its translation is CASSPGTGDLTDTQYF.

In its sample, this clonotype was seen a few times. The chain has TRBV5-1 and TRBJ2-1, with D hard to call. Germline V CDR1 and CDR2: SGHRS, YFSETQ. The CDR3 loop spans 13 amino acids. V was shortened by 1 base and J by 7 bases, with 9 bases between the two germline ends. The CDR3, as DNA: TGCGCCAGCAGCTTGCGTGTAGTAAATGAGCAGTTCTTC. Residues: CASSLRVVNEQFF.

This clonotype was seen at least ten times. This chain joins TRBV10-3 and TRBJ1-1; D gene ambiguous. Trimming removed 6 bases from V and 5 bases from J, with 16 bases in between. This CDR3 is built from 14 residues. CDR1 and CDR2 (germline): ENHRY, SYGVKD. CDR3 sequence: CAISPVGSETEAFF. The DNA of the CDR3 is TGTGCCATCAGCCCCGTAGGGTCAGAAACTGAAGCTTTCTTT.

The chain recombines TRBV5-1 with TRBJ2-3; 11 bases fit TRBD2. CDR1 and CDR2 from the germline V gene are SGHRS and YFSETQ. V shed 6 bases, J shed 5 bases, and the junction held 11 bases outside the gene matches. The CDR3 covers 16 residues. DNA of the CDR3: TGCGCCAGCACCGACCCCCTAGCGGGAGGCAGAGATACGCAGTATTTT. It codes for CASTDPLAGGRDTQYF. Full variable domain (missing parts from reference TRBV5-1 and TRBJ2-3): KAGVTQTPRYLIKTRGQQVTLSCSPISGHRSVSWYQQTPGQGLQFLFEYFSETQRNKGNFPGRFSGRQFSNSRSEMNVSTLELGDSALYLCASTDPLAGGRDTQYFGPGTRLTVL.